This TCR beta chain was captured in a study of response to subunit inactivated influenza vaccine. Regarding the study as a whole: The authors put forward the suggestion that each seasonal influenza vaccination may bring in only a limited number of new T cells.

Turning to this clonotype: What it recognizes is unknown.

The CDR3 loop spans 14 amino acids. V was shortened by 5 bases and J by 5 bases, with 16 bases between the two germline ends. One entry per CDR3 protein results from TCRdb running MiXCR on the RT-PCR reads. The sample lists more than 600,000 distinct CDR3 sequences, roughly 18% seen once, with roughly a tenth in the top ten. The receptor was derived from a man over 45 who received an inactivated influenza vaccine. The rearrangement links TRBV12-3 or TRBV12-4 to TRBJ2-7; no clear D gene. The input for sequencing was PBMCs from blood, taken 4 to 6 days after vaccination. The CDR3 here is CASSTRWKRDEQYF. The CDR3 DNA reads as TGTGCCAGCAGTACACGGTGGAAAAGAGACGAGCAGTACTTC.